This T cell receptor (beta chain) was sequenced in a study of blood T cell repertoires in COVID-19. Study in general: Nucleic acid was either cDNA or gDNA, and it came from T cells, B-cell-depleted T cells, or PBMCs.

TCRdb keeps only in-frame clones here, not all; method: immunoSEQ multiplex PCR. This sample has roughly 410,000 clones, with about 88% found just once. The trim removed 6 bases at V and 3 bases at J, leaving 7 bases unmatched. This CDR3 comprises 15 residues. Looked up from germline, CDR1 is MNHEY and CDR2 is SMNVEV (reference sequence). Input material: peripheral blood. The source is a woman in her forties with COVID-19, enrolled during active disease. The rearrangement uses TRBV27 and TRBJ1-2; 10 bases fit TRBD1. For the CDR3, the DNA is TGTGCCAGCAGGGAAGGACAGGGGGTTTACTATGGCTACACCTTC. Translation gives CASREGQGVYYGYTF.